This T cell receptor (beta chain) originates from a study of PD-L1 blockade in urothelial cancer. Study overall: Samples came from 3 weeks, at the second dose, and 6 weeks into treatment. Across blood samples, T cells had a median count of roughly 140,000.

Specified time point: peripheral blood 6 weeks after treatment start. The study's findings and limits: Better survival was predicted when blood TCR clonality before treatment fell below the median.

This clone was detected only once. Its antigen is not identified. The assay was immunoSEQ multiplex PCR, and TCRdb's table has in-frame clones only and misses some. In the table there are 66,000 or so clones, around nine tenths of which are singletons. The CDR3 is 15 residues long. V shed 3 bases and J shed 3 bases, with 14 bases lying between them. Germline CDR1 reads SGDLS; CDR2 reads YYNGEE. The sample was PBMCs, taken around atezolizumab (anti-PD-L1) treatment. The chain couples TRBV9 to TRBJ2-3, with D possibly being TRBD2 (6 bases). This TCR came from a man between 60 and 70 years old with urothelial cancer. The CDR3 loop reads CASSERGGWTDTQYF. In DNA, the CDR3 is TGTGCCAGCAGCGAAAGGGGAGGATGGACAGATACGCAGTATTTT.